This record concerns one T cell receptor (beta chain) sequence. Trimming stripped 5 bases from V and 8 bases from J, with 18 bases between. Germline V gene data show CDR1 as MNHNY and CDR2 as SVGAGI (reference sequence). The CDR3 extends over 14 amino acids. Some clones are missing from TCRdb's copy, which holds only in-frame ones; the method was immunoSEQ multiplex PCR. Of around 100,000 clones listed, nearly 90% are singletons. The entry originates in a study of blood T cell repertoires in COVID-19. Study overall: In each case, the material was cDNA or gDNA derived from T cells, B-cell-depleted T cells, or PBMCs.

This chain connects TRBV6-6 to TRBJ1-2; possible D gene TRBD1, 5 bases. This sequence originates from a man between 45 and 60 years old in a cohort sampled during active COVID-19. The sample comprised peripheral blood. The chain's CDR3 is CASSLSGRNGGYTF. DNA for the CDR3: TGTGCCAGCAGTCTCTCAGGGAGGAACGGGGGCTACACCTTC.